This is a list of T cell receptor beta chains from one sample in a study of read filtering for tumor transcriptome and immune sequencing. Each CDR3 protein gets one entry after TCRdb re-called the reads with MiXCR. The table has about 63,000 distinct CDR3 sequences, around 13% seen once; the top ten hold approximately 47%. Sequenced sample: a population of CD138-negative cells sorted from bone marrow. The origin of the receptors is a donor at least 40 years old with multiple myeloma. Each CDR3 is given with its conserved first and last residue. D genes are given only for firm matches. The size of a clone is reported for some rows only, either as once, few or many, or as a class for expanded clones.

J,size,D,V,CDR3,DNA
TRBJ1-2,many,TRBD1,TRBV7-2,CATKDRGNYGYTF,TGTGCCACCAAGGACAGGGGCAACTATGGCTACACCTTC
TRBJ2-1,many,TRBD2,TRBV25-1,CASRTGGPYYNEQFF,TGTGCCAGCAGGACGGGAGGGCCCTACTACAATGAGCAGTTCTTC
TRBJ1-1,.,TRBD1,TRBV5-8,CASQGQDVGDTEAFF,TGTGCCAGCCAGGGACAGGACGTTGGGGACACTGAAGCTTTCTTT
TRBJ2-7,.,.,TRBV29-1,CSVEVRDYEQYF,TGCAGCGTTGAGGTCAGGGACTACGAGCAGTACTTC
TRBJ2-1,many,.,TRBV6-5,CASSYSNGYNEQFF,TGTGCCAGCAGTTACTCGAACGGATACAATGAGCAGTTCTTC
TRBJ2-2,many,TRBD1,TRBV24-1,CATSDRQGVNTGELFF,TGTGCCACCAGTGACCGACAGGGGGTAAACACCGGGGAGCTGTTTTTT
TRBJ2-3,.,.,TRBV7-9,CASSLTPTDTQYF,TGTGCCAGCAGCTTAACCCCCACAGATACGCAGTATTTT
TRBJ1-1,few,.,TRBV11-3,CASSPRLGAVAFF,TGTGCCAGCAGCCCTAGACTGGGGGCAGTAGCTTTCTTT
TRBJ2-1,.,.,TRBV6-5,CASSSPARRNEQFF,TGTGCCAGCAGTTCTCCGGCTAGACGGAATGAGCAGTTCTTC
TRBJ2-1,many,TRBD2,TRBV5-1,CASSREAGVAVQSEQFF,TGCGCCAGCAGCCGTGAGGCGGGGGTGGCCGTTCAGTCTGAGCAGTTCTTC
TRBJ1-1,many,.,TRBV12-3/TRBV12-4,CASSQFTEAFF,TGTGCCAGCAGCCAGTTTACTGAAGCTTTCTTT
TRBJ2-1,many,TRBD2,TRBV12-3/TRBV12-4,CASSLPTSGGNNYNEQFF,TGTGCCAGCAGTTTACCAACTTCGGGAGGGAATAACTACAATGAGCAGTTCTTC
TRBJ1-3,few,.,TRBV6-2/TRBV6-3,CASTDGGAAGNTIYF,TGTGCCAGCACCGACGGGGGGGCGGCTGGAAACACCATATATTTT
TRBJ1-1,.,.,TRBV5-5,CDSSLYFRENTAAFF,TGTGACAGCAGCTTGTACTTCCGGGAGAACACTGCAGCTTTCTTT
TRBJ2-3,many,.,TRBV29-1,CSVEDPSRTDTQYF,TGCAGCGTTGAAGATCCCTCTCGCACAGATACGCAGTATTTT
TRBJ2-2,many,.,TRBV29-1,CSVENRAAGELFF,TGCAGCGTTGAAAACAGGGCAGCCGGGGAGCTGTTTTTT
TRBJ1-1,many,.,TRBV5-6,CASSEQGVVRDEAFF,TGTGCCAGCAGCGAACAGGGTGTCGTACGAGACGAAGCTTTCTTT
TRBJ1-1,many,TRBD1,TRBV5-1,CASSEDRITEAFF,TGCGCCAGCAGCGAGGACAGGATTACTGAAGCTTTCTTT
TRBJ2-7,many,.,TRBV4-1,CASSPGHFYEQYF,TGCGCCAGCAGTCCGGGACATTTCTACGAGCAGTACTTC
TRBJ2-3,many,.,TRBV2,CASTDSGFPTDTQYF,TGTGCCAGCACCGACTCTGGGTTCCCCACAGATACGCAGTATTTT
TRBJ2-7,many,.,TRBV5-5,CASSLEGRNTGEQYF,TGTGCCAGCAGCTTGGAGGGCAGGAATACGGGAGAGCAGTACTTC
TRBJ1-2,many,.,TRBV5-1,CASSLLVAGAHGYTF,TGCGCCAGCAGTCTCCTCGTTGCGGGGGCACACGGCTACACCTTC
TRBJ2-3,.,TRBD2,TRBV20-1,CSARLAGGRSDTQYF,TGCAGTGCTCGGCTAGCGGGAGGGAGGTCAGATACGCAGTATTTT
TRBJ1-1,many,.,TRBV29-1,CSVATNTEAFF,TGCAGCGTTGCAACAAACACTGAAGCTTTCTTT
TRBJ2-7,.,.,TRBV7-3,CASSSIPDEQYF,TGTGCCAGCAGCTCGATACCCGACGAGCAGTACTTC
TRBJ1-5,.,.,TRBV10-2,CASRGGGEPQHF,TGCGCCAGCAGGGGTGGGGGTGAGCCCCAGCATTTT
TRBJ2-5,.,.,TRBV7-9,CASGGETQYF,TGTGCCAGCGGGGGAGAGACCCAGTACTTC
TRBJ1-1,many,.,TRBV7-9,CASSLHGGDTEAFF,TGTGCCAGCAGCTTACACGGAGGGGACACTGAAGCTTTCTTT
TRBJ2-2,few,.,TRBV9,CASSAPSAGATGELFF,TGTGCCAGCAGCGCCCCCTCCGCGGGTGCCACCGGGGAGCTGTTTTTT
TRBJ2-5,many,.,TRBV29-1,CSVVLADGEETQYF,TGCAGCGTTGTCTTAGCGGACGGGGAAGAGACCCAGTACTTC
TRBJ2-5,.,.,TRBV5-1,CASRGVSETQYF,TGCGCCAGCAGGGGGGTATCGGAGACCCAGTACTTC
TRBJ2-7,many,TRBD1,TRBV27,CASRGQGAGLEYEQYF,TGTGCCAGCAGGGGACAGGGGGCCGGCCTCGAATACGAGCAGTACTTC
TRBJ2-1,.,TRBD2,TRBV13,CASSSAALAGGIYPCNEQFF,TGTGCCAGCAGCTCCGCCGCGCTAGCGGGAGGGATCTATCCCTGCAATGAGCAGTTCTTC
TRBJ2-5,few,TRBD2,TRBV12-3/TRBV12-4,CASSLSTGGWETQYF,TGTGCCAGCAGTTTATCGACGGGAGGTTGGGAGACCCAGTACTTC
TRBJ2-5,many,.,TRBV2,CASRQETQYF,TGTGCCAGCAGACAAGAGACCCAGTACTTC
TRBJ2-7,many,.,TRBV10-3,CAISEGVNSYEQYF,TGTGCCATCAGTGAGGGGGTTAACTCCTACGAGCAGTACTTC
TRBJ1-1,many,.,TRBV19,CASRPDMVNTEAFF,TGTGCCAGTAGACCGGACATGGTGAACACTGAAGCTTTCTTT
TRBJ2-7,.,.,TRBV11-3,CASSLDSAQPPRYF,TGTGCCAGCAGCTTAGATTCGGCGCAGCCGCCGCGGTACTTC
TRBJ2-3,.,.,TRBV6-1,CASSEEWLRVTDTQYF,TGTGCCAGCAGTGAAGAGTGGTTGAGGGTGACAGATACGCAGTATTTT
TRBJ2-1,many,TRBD2,TRBV5-4,CASSTGLGINNEQFF,TGTGCCAGCAGCACGGGACTAGGTATCAACAATGAGCAGTTCTTC
TRBJ2-7,.,.,TRBV5-5,CASSEPPGLYEQYF,TGTGCCAGCAGCGAACCTCCGGGACTCTACGAGCAGTACTTC
TRBJ1-5,.,.,TRBV7-9,CASSLGTANPPQHF,TGTGCCAGCAGCTTAGGGACAGCCAATCCGCCCCAGCATTTT
TRBJ2-1,many,.,TRBV12-3/TRBV12-4,CASSYGASGAPYNEQFF,TGTGCCAGCAGTTACGGAGCGTCGGGAGCGCCCTACAATGAGCAGTTCTTC
TRBJ1-3,few,.,TRBV30,CAWSEGTGNTIYF,TGTGCCTGGAGCGAGGGAACTGGAAACACCATATATTTT
TRBJ2-1,.,.,TRBV6-5,CASSPEGKGPYNEQFF,TGTGCCAGCAGTCCAGAGGGTAAAGGCCCCTACAATGAGCAGTTCTTC
TRBJ2-1,many,.,TRBV5-1,CASSLLISGTYNEQFF,TGCGCCAGCAGCTTACTCATTAGCGGTACCTACAATGAGCAGTTCTTC
TRBJ1-5,.,.,TRBV10-1,CARYYGRPNSNQPQHF,TGCGCCAGGTATTATGGGCGGCCTAATAGCAATCAGCCCCAGCATTTT
TRBJ1-1,.,.,TRBV7-9,CASSLSQTDTEASF,TGTGCCAGCAGCCTAAGTCAGACCGACACTGAAGCTTCCTTT
TRBJ1-1,few,.,TRBV6-1,CATQHGNANTEAFF,TGTGCCACCCAGCACGGGAATGCGAACACTGAAGCTTTCTTT